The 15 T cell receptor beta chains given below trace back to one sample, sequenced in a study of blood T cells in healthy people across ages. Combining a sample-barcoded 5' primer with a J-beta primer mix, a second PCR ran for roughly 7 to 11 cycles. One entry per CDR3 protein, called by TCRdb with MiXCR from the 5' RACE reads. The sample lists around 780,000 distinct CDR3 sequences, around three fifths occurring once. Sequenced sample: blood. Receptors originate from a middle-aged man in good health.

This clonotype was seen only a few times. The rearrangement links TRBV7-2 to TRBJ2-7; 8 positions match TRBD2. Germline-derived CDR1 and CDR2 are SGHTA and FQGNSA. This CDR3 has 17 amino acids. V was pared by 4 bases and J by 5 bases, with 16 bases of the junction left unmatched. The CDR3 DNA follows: TGTGCCAGCAGCTCGGACCTTGTCGGGGGGGCATACGACGAGCAGTACTTC. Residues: CASSSDLVGGAYDEQYF.

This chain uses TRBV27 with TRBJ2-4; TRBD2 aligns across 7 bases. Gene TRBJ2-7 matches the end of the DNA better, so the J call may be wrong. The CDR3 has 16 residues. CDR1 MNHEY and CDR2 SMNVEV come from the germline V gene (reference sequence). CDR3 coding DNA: TGTGCCAGCAGTTACACTAGCGTGATGGGTAGTGGCGAGCAGTACTTC. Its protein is CASSYTSVMGSGEQYF.

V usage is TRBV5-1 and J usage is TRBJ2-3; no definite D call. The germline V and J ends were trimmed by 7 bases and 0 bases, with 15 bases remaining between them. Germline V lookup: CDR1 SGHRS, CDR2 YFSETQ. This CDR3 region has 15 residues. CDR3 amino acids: CASCIDATSTDTQYF. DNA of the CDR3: TGCGCCAGCTGTATAGACGCTACTAGCACAGATACGCAGTATTTT.

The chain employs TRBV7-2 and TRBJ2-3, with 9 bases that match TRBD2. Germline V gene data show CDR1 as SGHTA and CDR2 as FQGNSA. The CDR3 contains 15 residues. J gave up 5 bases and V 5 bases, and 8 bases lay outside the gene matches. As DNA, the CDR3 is TGTGCCAGCAGCCTACAGCGGGGGGCGGGAGATACGCAGTATTTT. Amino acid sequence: CASSLQRGAGDTQYF.

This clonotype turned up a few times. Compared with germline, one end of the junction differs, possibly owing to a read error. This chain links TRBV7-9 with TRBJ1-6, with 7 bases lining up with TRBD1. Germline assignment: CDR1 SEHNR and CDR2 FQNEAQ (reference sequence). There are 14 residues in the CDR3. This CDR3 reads CASSKTGINSPPHF. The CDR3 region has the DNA TGTGCCAGCAGTAAGACAGGGATTAATTCACCCCCCCACTTT.

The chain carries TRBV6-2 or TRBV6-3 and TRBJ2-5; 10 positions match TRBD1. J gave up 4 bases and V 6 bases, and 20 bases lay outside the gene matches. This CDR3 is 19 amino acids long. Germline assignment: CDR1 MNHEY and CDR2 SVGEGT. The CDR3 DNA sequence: TGTGCCAGCAGACTATTCGGACAGGGGGTTTTTCCCGGGGGAGAGACCCAGTACTTC. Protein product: CASRLFGQGVFPGGETQYF.

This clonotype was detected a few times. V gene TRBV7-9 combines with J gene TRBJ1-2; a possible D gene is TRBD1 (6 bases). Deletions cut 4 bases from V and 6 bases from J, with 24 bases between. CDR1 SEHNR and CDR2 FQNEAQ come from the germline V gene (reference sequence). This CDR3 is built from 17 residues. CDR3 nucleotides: TGTGCCAGCAGCTCTAGAAGCCATCTCCGGGACAATCATGGCTACACCTTC. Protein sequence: CASSSRSHLRDNHGYTF. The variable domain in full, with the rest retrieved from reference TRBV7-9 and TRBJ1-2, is DTGVSQNPRHKITKRGQNVTFRCDPISEHNRLYWYRQTLGQGPEFLTYFQNEAQLEKSRLLSDRFSAERPKGSFSTLEIQRTEQGDSAMYLCASSSRSHLRDNHGYTFGSGTRLTVV.

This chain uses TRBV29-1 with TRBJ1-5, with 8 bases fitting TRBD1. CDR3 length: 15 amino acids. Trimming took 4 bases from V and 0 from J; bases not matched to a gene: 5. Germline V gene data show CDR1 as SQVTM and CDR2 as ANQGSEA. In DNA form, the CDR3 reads TGCAGCGTTGCCTTGACAGGGGATAGCAATCAGCCCCAGCATTTT. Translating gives CSVALTGDSNQPQHF.

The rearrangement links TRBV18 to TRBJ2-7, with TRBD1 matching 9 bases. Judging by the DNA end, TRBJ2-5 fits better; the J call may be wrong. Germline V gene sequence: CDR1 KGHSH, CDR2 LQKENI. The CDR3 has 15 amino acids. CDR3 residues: CASSPRDRVAETQYF. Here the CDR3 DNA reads TGTGCCAGCTCACCCCGGGACAGGGTGGCAGAGACCCAGTACTTC.

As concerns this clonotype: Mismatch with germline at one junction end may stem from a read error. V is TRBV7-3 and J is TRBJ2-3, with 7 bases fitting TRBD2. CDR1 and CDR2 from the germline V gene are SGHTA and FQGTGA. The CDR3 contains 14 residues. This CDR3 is CASSLLAGVDTQFF. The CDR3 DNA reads TGTGCCAGCAGCTTGTTGGCGGGAGTAGATACGCAGTTTTTT. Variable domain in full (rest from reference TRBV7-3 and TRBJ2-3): GAGVSQTPSNKVTEKGKYVELRCDPISGHTALYWYRQSLGQGPEFLIYFQGTGAADDSGLPNDRFFAVRPEGSVSTLKIQRTERGDSAVYLCASSLLAGVDTQFFGPGTRLTVL.

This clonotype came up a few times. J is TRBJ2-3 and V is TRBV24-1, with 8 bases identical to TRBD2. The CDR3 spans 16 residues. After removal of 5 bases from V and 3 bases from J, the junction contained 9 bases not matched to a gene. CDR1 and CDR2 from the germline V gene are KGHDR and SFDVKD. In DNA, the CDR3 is TGTGCCACCAGTGCAATAGCGGGGATTTCGACAGATACGCAGTATTTT. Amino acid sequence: CATSAIAGISTDTQYF.

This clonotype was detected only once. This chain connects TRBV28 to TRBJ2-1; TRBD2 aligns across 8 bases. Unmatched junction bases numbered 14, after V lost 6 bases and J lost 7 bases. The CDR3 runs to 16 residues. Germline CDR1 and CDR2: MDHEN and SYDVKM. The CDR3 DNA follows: TGTGCCAGCAGCCAACGAGCGGGAGTTTTTTCTAATGAGCAGTTCTTC. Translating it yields CASSQRAGVFSNEQFF. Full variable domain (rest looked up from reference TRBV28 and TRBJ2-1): DVKVTQSSRYLVKRTGEKVFLECVQDMDHENMFWYRQDPGLGLRLIYFSYDVKMKEKGDIPEGYSVSREKKERFSLILESASTNQTSMYLCASSQRAGVFSNEQFFGPGTRLTVL.

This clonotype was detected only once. CDR3 DNA: TGCAGTGCTAGACCTGGGCGACAGGCTCACGAGCAGTACTTC. Amino acids: CSARPGRQAHEQYF. The chain links TRBV20-1 to TRBJ2-4, with a possible D match to TRBD1 (6 bases). The end of the DNA aligns better with TRBJ2-7, so the J call may be wrong. Germline V CDR1 and CDR2: DFQATT, SNEGSKA (reference sequence). The CDR3 contains 14 residues.

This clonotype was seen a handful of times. CDR3 nucleotide sequence: TGTGCCAGCAGTCCCGGGACAATCTCTTACGAGCAGTACTTC. It translates to CASSPGTISYEQYF. The rearrangement uses TRBV28 and TRBJ2-7; D possibly corresponds to TRBD1 (6 bases). Germline V gene lookup returns CDR1 MDHEN and CDR2 SYDVKM. Between the trimmed V and J ends, which lost 5 bases and 4 bases, there was a span of 15 bases. The CDR3 has 14 residues.

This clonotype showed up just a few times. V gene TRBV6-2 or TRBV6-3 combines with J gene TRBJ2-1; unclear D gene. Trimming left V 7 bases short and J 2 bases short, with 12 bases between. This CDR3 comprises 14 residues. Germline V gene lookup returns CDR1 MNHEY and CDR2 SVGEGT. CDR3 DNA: TGTGCCAGCACCCCAAGGGTTACCTACAATGAGCAGTTCTTC. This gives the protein CASTPRVTYNEQFF.